This TCR beta chain was captured by sequencing in a study of blood T cell repertoires in COVID-19. Repertoires were generated with immunoSEQ multiplex PCR, while TCRdb's copy carries only in-frame clones and drops some. The sample lists roughly 130,000 clones, approximately 84% occurring once. There are 17 residues in the CDR3. V lost 1 base and J lost 2; bases outside the gene matches: 8. Germline V CDR1 and CDR2: LNHDA, SQIVND (reference sequence). The specimen sequenced was peripheral blood. The receptor was derived from a woman in her twenties or thirties who had recovered from COVID-19. The rearrangement joins TRBV19 to TRBJ2-3; TRBD2 matches at 8 bases. This CDR3 reads CASSIVLAGTDTDTQYF. In nucleotides, the CDR3 is TGTGCCAGTAGTATAGTATTAGCGGGGACCGACACAGATACGCAGTATTTT. Together with reference TRBV19 and TRBJ2-3, the CDR3 gives the full variable domain: DGGITQSPKYLFRKEGQNVTLSCEQNLNHDAMYWYRQDPGQGLRLIYYSQIVNDFQKGDIAEGYSVSREKKESFPLTVTSAQKNPTAFYLCASSIVLAGTDTDTQYFGPGTRLTVL.